This paragraph reports one T cell receptor beta chain. Its antigen is undetermined. The CDR3 runs 16 residues. V was pared by 2 bases and J by 8 bases, with 9 bases of the junction left unmatched. Germline CDR1 LGHNA, CDR2 YSLEER. This record comes from a study of beta chain features in type 1 diabetes. At the level of the study: Taken together, all samples contributed some 98 million examined sorted cells. Whole-study findings and limits: A potential influence of HLA type upon TCRB rearrangement remained unresolved herein. Moderate but significant shortening of TCRB CDR3s was recorded in all four CD4+ subsets from Type 1 diabetes patients.

The sequenced template was cDNA made from the entire isolated RNA. Generated by immunoSEQ multiplex PCR, the TCRdb table keeps only in-frame clones and is missing some. The sample has about 160,000 clones, roughly 8% seen once. The authors took one heparinised blood draw, averaging about 110 mL, from each donor. The specimen sequenced was central memory CD4+ T cells from blood. This receptor was identified in a woman aged 18-35 years with type 1 diabetes. The rearrangement uses TRBV4-3 and TRBJ2-1, with TRBD2 identical over 10 bases. The CDR3 sequence: CASSQRASGGLDEQFF. The CDR3 DNA follows: TGCGCCAGCAGCCAACGAGCTAGCGGGGGTTTAGATGAGCAGTTCTTC.